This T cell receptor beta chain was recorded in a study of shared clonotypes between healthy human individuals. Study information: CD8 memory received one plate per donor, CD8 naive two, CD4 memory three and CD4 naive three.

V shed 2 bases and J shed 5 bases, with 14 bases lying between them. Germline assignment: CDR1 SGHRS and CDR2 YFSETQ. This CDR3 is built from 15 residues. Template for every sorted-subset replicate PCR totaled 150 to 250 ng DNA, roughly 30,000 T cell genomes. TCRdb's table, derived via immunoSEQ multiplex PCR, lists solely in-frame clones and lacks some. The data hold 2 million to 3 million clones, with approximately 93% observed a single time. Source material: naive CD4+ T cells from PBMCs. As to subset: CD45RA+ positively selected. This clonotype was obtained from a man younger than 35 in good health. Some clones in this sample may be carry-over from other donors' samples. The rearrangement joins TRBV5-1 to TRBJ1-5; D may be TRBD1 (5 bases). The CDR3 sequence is CASSLTPLGHQPQHF. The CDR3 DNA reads TGCGCCAGCAGCTTAACCCCGCTGGGGCATCAGCCCCAGCATTTT.